This is a list of T cell receptor beta chains from one sample in a study of T cells in Graves' hyperthyroidism and ophthalmopathy. TCRdb passed the multiplex PCR reads through MiXCR, listing each CDR3 protein once. This sample has hundreds of thousands of distinct CDR3 sequences, with more than 12% found just once. The source material was blood. The receptors come from a woman in her 30s with Graves' hyperthyroidism. The CDR3 runs from the conserved cysteine through the conserved F or W. The order of the fields is clone size, D gene, V gene, J gene, CDR3 DNA, CDR3 protein. D genes are given only for firm matches. The size of a clone is reported for some rows only, either as once, few or many, or as a class for expanded clones.

clone size: many
D gene: -
V gene: TRBV5-1
J gene: TRBJ2-4
CDR3 DNA: TGCGCCAGCAGCGGTGACAGTTTAAGCGGAAGATTACTAGCCAAAAACATTCAGTACTTC
CDR3 protein: CASSGDSLSGRLLAKNIQYF

clone size: many
D gene: -
V gene: TRBV6-1
J gene: TRBJ2-7
CDR3 DNA: TGTGCCAGCCCAGTCGGGGGTGGGCCTTCCTACGAGCAGTACTTC
CDR3 protein: CASPVGGGPSYEQYF

clone size: many
D gene: -
V gene: TRBV11-2
J gene: TRBJ1-1
CDR3 DNA: TGTGCCAGCAGCTTATCGTGGGACACTGAAGCTTTCTTT
CDR3 protein: CASSLSWDTEAFF

clone size: -
D gene: TRBD2
V gene: TRBV2
J gene: TRBJ2-3
CDR3 DNA: TGTGCCAGCAGTCTAAACACACCCGGGACTAGCGGGGCCCCAGATACGCAGTATTTT
CDR3 protein: CASSLNTPGTSGAPDTQYF

clone size: many
D gene: TRBD2
V gene: TRBV11-2
J gene: TRBJ2-3
CDR3 DNA: TGTGCCAGCAGCTTACGGGGCGGGAGGCTAGGAGATACGCAGTATTTT
CDR3 protein: CASSLRGGRLGDTQYF

clone size: few
D gene: -
V gene: TRBV4-1
J gene: TRBJ2-3
CDR3 DNA: TGCGCCAGCAGCCAGGGCAGGGGAAGCACAGATACGCAGTATTTT
CDR3 protein: CASSQGRGSTDTQYF

clone size: few
D gene: -
V gene: TRBV7-9
J gene: TRBJ2-6
CDR3 DNA: TGTGCCAGCAGCTTAGCGCGACGGCGGGACTCTGGGGCCAACGTCCTGACTTTC
CDR3 protein: CASSLARRRDSGANVLTF

clone size: many
D gene: -
V gene: TRBV6-2/TRBV6-3
J gene: TRBJ1-5
CDR3 DNA: TGTGCCAGCGGGGATCCAAGAAAGCCCCAGCATTTT
CDR3 protein: CASGDPRKPQHF

clone size: once
D gene: TRBD1
V gene: TRBV20-1
J gene: TRBJ2-1
CDR3 DNA: TGCAGTGCCAACCTTCCGGGACAGGGGACCAATGAGCAGTTCTTC
CDR3 protein: CSANLPGQGTNEQFF

clone size: few
D gene: TRBD1
V gene: TRBV6-1
J gene: TRBJ2-5
CDR3 DNA: TGTGCCAGCAGATCCCTCGACAGGGGGCTCCAAGAGACCCAGTACTTC
CDR3 protein: CASRSLDRGLQETQYF

clone size: -
D gene: TRBD2
V gene: TRBV19
J gene: TRBJ2-1
CDR3 DNA: TGTGCCAGTAGTATAGATAGGGCTAGCGGTACCTACAATGAGCAGTTCTTC
CDR3 protein: CASSIDRASGTYNEQFF

clone size: many
D gene: TRBD2
V gene: TRBV24-1
J gene: TRBJ2-7
CDR3 DNA: TGTGCCACCAGTGCGGGCGGACTAGCGGGAGATCTGTACGAGCAGTACTTC
CDR3 protein: CATSAGGLAGDLYEQYF

clone size: many
D gene: -
V gene: TRBV3-1
J gene: TRBJ2-7
CDR3 DNA: TGTGCCAGCAGCCGGAATCTAGCGTACGGAGGGGTCGAGCAGTACTTC
CDR3 protein: CASSRNLAYGGVEQYF

clone size: -
D gene: -
V gene: TRBV20-1
J gene: TRBJ2-4
CDR3 DNA: TGCAGTGCTAGGTGGGCAGCCAAAAACATTCAGTACTTC
CDR3 protein: CSARWAAKNIQYF

clone size: many
D gene: TRBD2
V gene: TRBV30
J gene: TRBJ2-1
CDR3 DNA: TGTGCCTGGCTAGCGGGAGGTTACAATGAGCAGTTCTTC
CDR3 protein: CAWLAGGYNEQFF

clone size: few
D gene: -
V gene: TRBV10-2
J gene: TRBJ1-5
CDR3 DNA: TGCGCCAGCAGTGACAGGGCAAACAATCAGCCCCAGCATTTT
CDR3 protein: CASSDRANNQPQHF

clone size: many
D gene: -
V gene: TRBV27
J gene: TRBJ2-5
CDR3 DNA: TGTGCCAGGAAAGAGACCCAGTACTTC
CDR3 protein: CARKETQYF

clone size: few
D gene: -
V gene: TRBV24-1
J gene: TRBJ2-1
CDR3 DNA: TGTGCCACCAGGGCCCCCCCGACAAGGAAGAATGAGCAGTTCTTC
CDR3 protein: CATRAPPTRKNEQFF

clone size: many
D gene: TRBD1
V gene: TRBV20-1
J gene: TRBJ1-1
CDR3 DNA: TGCAGTGCTAGACGACAGGGGCCGTTATATATGAACACTGAAGCTTTCTTT
CDR3 protein: CSARRQGPLYMNTEAFF

clone size: few
D gene: -
V gene: TRBV5-1
J gene: TRBJ1-1
CDR3 DNA: TGCGCCAGCAGCTTGGGGCAGGACTCTCATTGGGGCACTGAAGCTTTCTTT
CDR3 protein: CASSLGQDSHWGTEAFF

clone size: -
D gene: TRBD2
V gene: TRBV10-3
J gene: TRBJ2-1
CDR3 DNA: TGTGCCCTCAATAGCGGGAGGGGTTACAATGAGCAGTTCTTC
CDR3 protein: CALNSGRGYNEQFF

clone size: many
D gene: -
V gene: TRBV11-2
J gene: TRBJ2-1
CDR3 DNA: TGTGCCAGCAGCTTAGTGTTGGCCTACAATGAGCAGTTCTTC
CDR3 protein: CASSLVLAYNEQFF

clone size: many
D gene: -
V gene: TRBV6-1
J gene: TRBJ2-7
CDR3 DNA: TGTGCCAGCGCCAGGGGGGGCGAGCAGTACTTC
CDR3 protein: CASARGGEQYF

clone size: few
D gene: TRBD2
V gene: TRBV2
J gene: TRBJ2-2
CDR3 DNA: TGTGCCAGCAGGTGGACTAGCGGGAACACCGGGGAGCTGTTTTTT
CDR3 protein: CASRWTSGNTGELFF

clone size: -
D gene: -
V gene: TRBV20-1
J gene: TRBJ1-1
CDR3 DNA: TGCAGTGTGGGGCAGAGGAACACTGAAGCTTTCTTT
CDR3 protein: CSVGQRNTEAFF

clone size: -
D gene: -
V gene: TRBV19
J gene: TRBJ1-5
CDR3 DNA: TGTGCCAGTAGTATCTTGACAGGCAATCAGCCCCAGCATTTT
CDR3 protein: CASSILTGNQPQHF

clone size: many
D gene: -
V gene: TRBV28
J gene: TRBJ1-1
CDR3 DNA: TGTGCCAGCAGTCACTCATGGAGCGACACTGAAGCTTTCTTT
CDR3 protein: CASSHSWSDTEAFF

clone size: -
D gene: TRBD2
V gene: TRBV9
J gene: TRBJ2-3
CDR3 DNA: TGTGCCAGCAGCGCGTTCTTGCGGGAGGGCCGTACAGATACGCAGTATTTT
CDR3 protein: CASSAFLREGRTDTQYF

clone size: many
D gene: TRBD1
V gene: TRBV12-3/TRBV12-4
J gene: TRBJ1-2
CDR3 DNA: TGTGCCAGCGGACAGGGGAATTTTGGCTACACCTTC
CDR3 protein: CASGQGNFGYTF

clone size: -
D gene: TRBD1
V gene: TRBV2
J gene: TRBJ2-4
CDR3 DNA: TGTGCCAGCACGGCGGGACAGGTCCCTCTAGCCAAAAACATTCAGTACTTC
CDR3 protein: CASTAGQVPLAKNIQYF

clone size: few
D gene: TRBD2
V gene: TRBV7-3
J gene: TRBJ2-2
CDR3 DNA: TGTGCCAGCAGCTCAAGTTTAGCGGGAGTCACCGGGGAGCTGTTTTTT
CDR3 protein: CASSSSLAGVTGELFF

clone size: -
D gene: -
V gene: TRBV4-1
J gene: TRBJ1-2
CDR3 DNA: TGCGCCAGCAGCCAGACAGACAGCGCTAACTATGGCTACACCTTC
CDR3 protein: CASSQTDSANYGYTF

clone size: few
D gene: TRBD1
V gene: TRBV6-1
J gene: TRBJ2-3
CDR3 DNA: TGTGCCAGCAGTGAACAGGGGGCGGAAACAGATACGCAGTATTTT
CDR3 protein: CASSEQGAETDTQYF

clone size: many
D gene: -
V gene: TRBV28
J gene: TRBJ2-3
CDR3 DNA: TGTGCCAGCAGTGATCGGACAGGCACAGATACGCAGTATTTT
CDR3 protein: CASSDRTGTDTQYF

clone size: many
D gene: TRBD1
V gene: TRBV12-3/TRBV12-4
J gene: TRBJ1-6
CDR3 DNA: TGTGCCAGCAGTTTTGGACAGGGAGTAACCAATTCACCCCTCCACTTT
CDR3 protein: CASSFGQGVTNSPLHF

clone size: few
D gene: TRBD1
V gene: TRBV11-2
J gene: TRBJ1-1
CDR3 DNA: TGTGCCAGCAACACATACAGGGGGGGAGCGTCCCAAGCTTTCTTT
CDR3 protein: CASNTYRGGASQAFF

clone size: many
D gene: TRBD2
V gene: TRBV13
J gene: TRBJ2-7
CDR3 DNA: TGTGCCAGCAGCTTATCCGGGACTAGGGGGTCCTACGAGCAGTACTTC
CDR3 protein: CASSLSGTRGSYEQYF

clone size: many
D gene: TRBD1
V gene: TRBV7-8
J gene: TRBJ1-2
CDR3 DNA: TGTGCCAGCAGCTTAGAAGGGACTAAGGGGGCGAGATATGGCTACACCTTC
CDR3 protein: CASSLEGTKGARYGYTF

clone size: many
D gene: -
V gene: TRBV12-3/TRBV12-4
J gene: TRBJ2-7
CDR3 DNA: TGTGCCAGCAGGGAAGGGGGGGAGCAGTACTTC
CDR3 protein: CASREGGEQYF

clone size: few
D gene: -
V gene: TRBV12-3/TRBV12-4
J gene: TRBJ2-2
CDR3 DNA: TGTGCCAGCCAAGGACTTTTCGAGAACACCGGGGAGCTGTTTTTT
CDR3 protein: CASQGLFENTGELFF

clone size: many
D gene: -
V gene: TRBV7-3
J gene: TRBJ2-4
CDR3 DNA: TGTGCCAGCAGCTTATCCTTTCTTCAGGGGCCCCTCGGCAAAAACATTCAGTACTTC
CDR3 protein: CASSLSFLQGPLGKNIQYF

clone size: many
D gene: -
V gene: TRBV11-2
J gene: TRBJ2-1
CDR3 DNA: TGTGCCAGCAGCGTCCAGGGGAGCTCCTACAATGAGCAGTTCTTC
CDR3 protein: CASSVQGSSYNEQFF

clone size: -
D gene: -
V gene: TRBV15
J gene: TRBJ2-7
CDR3 DNA: TGTGCCACCAGCCTTGCCGGGGGAGCCTACGAGCAGTACTTC
CDR3 protein: CATSLAGGAYEQYF

clone size: few
D gene: TRBD1
V gene: TRBV4-1
J gene: TRBJ2-5
CDR3 DNA: TGCGCCAGCAGCCGAACTACAGGGGGCAGGGAGACCCAGTACTTC
CDR3 protein: CASSRTTGGRETQYF

clone size: many
D gene: -
V gene: TRBV11-2
J gene: TRBJ1-1
CDR3 DNA: TGTGCCAGCAGCTCCCGGTGGAGCACTGAAGCTTTCTTT
CDR3 protein: CASSSRWSTEAFF